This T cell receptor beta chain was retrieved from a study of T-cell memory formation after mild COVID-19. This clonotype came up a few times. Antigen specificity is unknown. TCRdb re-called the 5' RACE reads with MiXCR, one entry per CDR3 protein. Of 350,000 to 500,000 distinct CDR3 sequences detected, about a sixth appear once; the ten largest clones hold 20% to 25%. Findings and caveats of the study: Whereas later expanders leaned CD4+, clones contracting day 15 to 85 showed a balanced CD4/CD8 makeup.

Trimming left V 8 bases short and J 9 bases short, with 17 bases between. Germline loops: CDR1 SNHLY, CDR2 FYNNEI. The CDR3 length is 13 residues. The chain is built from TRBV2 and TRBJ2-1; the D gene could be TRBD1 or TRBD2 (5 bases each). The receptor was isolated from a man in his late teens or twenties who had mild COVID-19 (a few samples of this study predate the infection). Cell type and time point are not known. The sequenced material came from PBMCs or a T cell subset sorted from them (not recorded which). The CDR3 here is CASGRLGLPEQFF. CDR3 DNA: TGTGCCAGCGGGAGACTGGGGCTACCTGAGCAGTTCTTC.